The clone carrying this T cell receptor (beta chain) was detected only a few times. The sample belongs to a study of T cells in Graves' hyperthyroidism and ophthalmopathy. V lost 3 bases to trimming and J lost 4 bases; unmatched junction nucleotides: 8. Germline lookup yields CDR1 SGHDT and CDR2 YYEEEE. This CDR3 is 18 amino acids long. Amplified TCR beta CDR3 regions came from RNA transcripts. During a first-round RT-PCR of the TCR CDR3, the HTBI primer set was used. TCRdb re-derived calls from the multiplex PCR reads in MiXCR, one entry per CDR3 protein. This sample has around 600,000 distinct CDR3 sequences; more than 13% occur once, and the top ten carry approximately 6.4%. The cohort's ophthalmopathy patients, a group with duration under 3 months, had a Clinical Activity Score of at least 3 and a NOSPECS grade of at least 4. Lactation, pregnancy, other autoimmune disease or uncontrolled infection excluded patients.

This sequence originates from a woman aged 18-29 years with Graves' ophthalmopathy. This chain joins TRBV5-6 and TRBJ2-1; 15 nucleotides align to TRBD2. Sequencing was performed on blood. Here the CDR3 DNA reads TGTGCCAGCAGCTCCGGGACTAGCGGGAGGCCGAGATACAATGAGCAGTTCTTC. The encoded protein is CASSSGTSGRPRYNEQFF.